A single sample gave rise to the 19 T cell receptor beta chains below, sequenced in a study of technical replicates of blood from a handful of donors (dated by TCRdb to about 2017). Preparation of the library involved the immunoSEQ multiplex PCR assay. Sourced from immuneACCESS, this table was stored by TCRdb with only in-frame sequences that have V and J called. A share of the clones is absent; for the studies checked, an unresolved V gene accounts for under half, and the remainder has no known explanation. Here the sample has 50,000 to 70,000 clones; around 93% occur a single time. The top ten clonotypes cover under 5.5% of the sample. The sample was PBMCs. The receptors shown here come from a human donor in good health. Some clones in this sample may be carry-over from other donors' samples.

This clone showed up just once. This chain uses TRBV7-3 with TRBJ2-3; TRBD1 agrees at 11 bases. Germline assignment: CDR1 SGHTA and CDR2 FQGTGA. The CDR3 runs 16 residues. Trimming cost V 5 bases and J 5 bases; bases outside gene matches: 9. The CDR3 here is CASSRTGGGFGDTQYF. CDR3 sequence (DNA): TGTGCCAGCAGCAGGACAGGGGGCGGGTTTGGAGATACGCAGTATTTT.

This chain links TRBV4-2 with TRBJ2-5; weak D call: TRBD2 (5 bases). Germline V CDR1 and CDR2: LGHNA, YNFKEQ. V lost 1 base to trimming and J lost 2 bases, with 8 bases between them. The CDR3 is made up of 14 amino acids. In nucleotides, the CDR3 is TGTGCCAGCAGCCAAGCGGGGTGGCAAGAGACCCAGTACTTC. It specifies CASSQAGWQETQYF.

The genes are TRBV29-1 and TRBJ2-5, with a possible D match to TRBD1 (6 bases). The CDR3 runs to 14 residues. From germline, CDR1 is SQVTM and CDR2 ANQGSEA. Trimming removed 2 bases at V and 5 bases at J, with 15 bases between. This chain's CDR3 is CSVEYPTGLETQYF. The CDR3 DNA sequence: TGCAGCGTTGAATACCCCACAGGGCTGGAGACCCAGTACTTC.

The CDR3 loop reads CASRRQGNTEAFF. As DNA, the CDR3 is TGTGCCAGCAGACGACAGGGGAACACTGAAGCTTTCTTT. The chain uses TRBV5-4 and TRBJ1-1, with 7 bases fitting TRBD1. J gave up 1 base and V 5 bases, and 2 bases lay outside the gene matches. Germline CDR1 SGHNT, CDR2 YYREEE (reference sequence). The CDR3 is made up of 13 amino acids. Filled out from reference TRBV5-4 and TRBJ1-1, the complete variable domain reads ETGVTQSPTHLIKTRGQQVTLRCSSQSGHNTVSWYQQALGQGPQFIFQYYREEENGRGNFPPRFSGLQFPNYSSELNVNALELDDSALYLCASRRQGNTEAFFGQGTRLTVV.

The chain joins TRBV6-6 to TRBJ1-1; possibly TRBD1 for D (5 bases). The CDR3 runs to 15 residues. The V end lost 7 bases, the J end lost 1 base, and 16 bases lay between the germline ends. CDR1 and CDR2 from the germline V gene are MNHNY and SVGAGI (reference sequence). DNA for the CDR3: TGTGCCAGCAATATTAGGAACAGGCCGAACACTGAAGCTTTCTTT. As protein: CASNIRNRPNTEAFF.

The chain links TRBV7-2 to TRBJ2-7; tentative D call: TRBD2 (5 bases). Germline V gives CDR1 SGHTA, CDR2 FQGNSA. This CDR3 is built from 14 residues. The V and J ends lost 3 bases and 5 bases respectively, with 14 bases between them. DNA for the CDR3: TGTGCCAGCAGCTTGTTTCGGGGTTCGGACGAGCAGTACTTC. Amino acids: CASSLFRGSDEQYF.

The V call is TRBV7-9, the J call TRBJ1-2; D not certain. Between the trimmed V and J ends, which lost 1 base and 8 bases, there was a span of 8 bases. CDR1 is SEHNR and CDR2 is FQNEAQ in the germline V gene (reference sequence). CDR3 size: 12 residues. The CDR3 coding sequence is TGTGCCAGCAGCTTAGAGCGGCGAGGCTACACCTTC. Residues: CASSLERRGYTF.

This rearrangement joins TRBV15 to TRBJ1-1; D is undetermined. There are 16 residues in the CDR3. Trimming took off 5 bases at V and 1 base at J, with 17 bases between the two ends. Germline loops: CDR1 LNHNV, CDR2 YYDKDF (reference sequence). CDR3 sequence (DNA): TGTGCCACCAGCGGGCGGGCTTCCACTTGGAACACTGAAGCTTTCTTT. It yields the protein CATSGRASTWNTEAFF.

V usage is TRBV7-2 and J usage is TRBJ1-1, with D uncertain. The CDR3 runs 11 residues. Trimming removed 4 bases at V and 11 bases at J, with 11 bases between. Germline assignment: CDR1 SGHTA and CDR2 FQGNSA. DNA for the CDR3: TGTGCCAGCAGCTCCCCCCTGTTGGCTTTCTTT. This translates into CASSSPLLAFF.

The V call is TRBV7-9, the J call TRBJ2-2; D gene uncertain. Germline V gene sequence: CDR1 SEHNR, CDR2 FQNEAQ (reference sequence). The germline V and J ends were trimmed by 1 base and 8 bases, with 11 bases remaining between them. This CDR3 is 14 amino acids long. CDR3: CASSLGLSPGELFF. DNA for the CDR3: TGTGCCAGCAGCTTAGGTCTCTCCCCTGGGGAGCTGTTTTTT.

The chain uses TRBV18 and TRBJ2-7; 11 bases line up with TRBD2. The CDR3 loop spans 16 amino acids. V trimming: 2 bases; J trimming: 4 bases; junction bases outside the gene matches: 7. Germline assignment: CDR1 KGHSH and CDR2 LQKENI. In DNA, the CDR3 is TGTGCCAGCTCACCATCACTAGCGGGAGTCGGGTACGAGCAGTACTTC. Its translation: CASSPSLAGVGYEQYF.

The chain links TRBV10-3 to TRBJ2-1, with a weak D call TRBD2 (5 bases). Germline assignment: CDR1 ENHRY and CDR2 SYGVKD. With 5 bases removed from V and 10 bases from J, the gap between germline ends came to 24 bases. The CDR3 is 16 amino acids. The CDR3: CAISRTNPAVTGEQFF. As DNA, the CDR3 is TGTGCCATCAGTCGTACCAATCCGGCCGTCACGGGGGAGCAGTTCTTC.

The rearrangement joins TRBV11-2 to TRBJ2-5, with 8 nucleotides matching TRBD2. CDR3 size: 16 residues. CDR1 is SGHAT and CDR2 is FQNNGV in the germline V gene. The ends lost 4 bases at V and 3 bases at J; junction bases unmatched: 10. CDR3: CASSSFPGLGKETQYF. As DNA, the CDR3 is TGTGCCAGCAGCTCATTTCCGGGACTAGGAAAAGAGACCCAGTACTTC.

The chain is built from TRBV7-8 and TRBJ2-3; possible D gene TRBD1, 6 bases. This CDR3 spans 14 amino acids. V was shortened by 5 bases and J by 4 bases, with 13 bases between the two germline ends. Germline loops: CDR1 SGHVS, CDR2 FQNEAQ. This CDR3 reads CASSGNRVPDTQYF. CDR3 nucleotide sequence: TGTGCCAGCAGCGGAAACAGGGTTCCAGATACGCAGTATTTT.

The CDR3 is CASSPGLAGEWQYF. The CDR3 DNA is TGTGCCAGCAGCCCCGGACTAGCGGGAGAATGGCAGTACTTC. The chain couples TRBV7-9 to TRBJ2-7; 13 positions agree with TRBD2. After removal of 5 bases from V and 9 bases from J, the junction contained 7 bases not matched to a gene. Germline V lookup: CDR1 SEHNR, CDR2 FQNEAQ (reference sequence). This CDR3 is built from 14 residues.

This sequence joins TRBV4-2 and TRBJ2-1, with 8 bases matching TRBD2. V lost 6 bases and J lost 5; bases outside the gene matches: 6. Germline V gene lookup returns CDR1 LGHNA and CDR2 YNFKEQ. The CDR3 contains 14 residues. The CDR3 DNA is TGTGCCAGCAGTCGAGGACTAGCAAACAATGAGCAGTTCTTC. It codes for CASSRGLANNEQFF.

The CDR3 protein is CASSHEGARKTQYF. The CDR3, as DNA: TGTGCCAGCAGTCACGAGGGTGCCCGGAAGACGCAGTATTTT. The chain carries TRBV14 and TRBJ2-3, with D perhaps TRBD2 (5 bases). Trimming shortened V by 6 bases and J by 9 bases, and 19 bases separated the two germline ends. There are 14 residues in the CDR3. From germline, CDR1 is SGHDN and CDR2 FVKESK.

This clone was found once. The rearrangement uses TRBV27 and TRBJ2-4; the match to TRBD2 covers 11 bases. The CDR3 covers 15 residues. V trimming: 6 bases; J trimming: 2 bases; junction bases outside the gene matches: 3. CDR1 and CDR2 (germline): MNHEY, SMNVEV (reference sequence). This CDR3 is CASRSTSGTKNIQYF. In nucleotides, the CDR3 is TGTGCCAGCAGATCGACTAGCGGGACCAAAAACATTCAGTACTTC.

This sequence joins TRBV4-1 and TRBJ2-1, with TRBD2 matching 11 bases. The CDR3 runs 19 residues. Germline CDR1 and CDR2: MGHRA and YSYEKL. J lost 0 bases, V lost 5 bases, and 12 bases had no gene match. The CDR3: CASSNRVLTSGASYNEQFF. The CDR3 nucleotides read TGCGCCAGCAGCAACCGGGTCCTGACTAGCGGGGCCTCCTACAATGAGCAGTTCTTC.